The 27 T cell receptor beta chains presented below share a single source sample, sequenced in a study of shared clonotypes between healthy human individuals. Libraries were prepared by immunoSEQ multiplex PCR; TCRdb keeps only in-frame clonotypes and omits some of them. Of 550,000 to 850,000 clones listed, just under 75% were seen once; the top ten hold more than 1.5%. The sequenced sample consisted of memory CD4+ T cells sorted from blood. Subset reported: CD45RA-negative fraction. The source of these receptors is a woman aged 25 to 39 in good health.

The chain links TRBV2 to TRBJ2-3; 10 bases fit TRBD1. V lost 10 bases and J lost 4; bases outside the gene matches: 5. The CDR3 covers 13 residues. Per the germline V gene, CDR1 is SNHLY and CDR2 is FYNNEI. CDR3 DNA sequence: TGTGCCATCTGGACAGGGGGGGCAGATACGCAGTATTTT. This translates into CAIWTGGADTQYF.

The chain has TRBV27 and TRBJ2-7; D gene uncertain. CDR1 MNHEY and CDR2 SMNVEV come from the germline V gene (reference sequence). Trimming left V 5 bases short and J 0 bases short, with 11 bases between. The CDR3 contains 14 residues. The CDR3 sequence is CASSEQYSSYEQYF. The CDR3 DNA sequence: TGTGCCAGCAGTGAGCAGTATAGCTCCTACGAGCAGTACTTC.

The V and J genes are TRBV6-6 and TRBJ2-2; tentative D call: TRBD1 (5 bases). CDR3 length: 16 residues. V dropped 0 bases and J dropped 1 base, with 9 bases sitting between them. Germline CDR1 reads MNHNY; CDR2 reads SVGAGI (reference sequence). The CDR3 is CASSYSQGGNTGELFF. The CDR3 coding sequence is TGTGCCAGCAGTTACTCGCAGGGCGGGAACACCGGGGAGCTGTTTTTT.

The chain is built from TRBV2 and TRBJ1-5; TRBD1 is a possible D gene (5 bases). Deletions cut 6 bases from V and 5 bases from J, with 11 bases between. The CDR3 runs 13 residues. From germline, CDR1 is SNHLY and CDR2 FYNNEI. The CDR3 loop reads CASSLGGDQPQHF. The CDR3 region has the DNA TGTGCCAGCAGCCTCGGGGGGGATCAGCCCCAGCATTTT.

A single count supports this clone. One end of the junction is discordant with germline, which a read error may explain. The CDR3 is CASSSSLNAEAFF. The CDR3 DNA is TGTGCCAGCTCGTCATCCCTGAACGCTGAAGCTTTCTTT. The chain has TRBV7-7 and TRBJ1-1; D not resolved. Germline CDR1 and CDR2: SSHAT and FNYEAQ (reference sequence). The length of the CDR3 is 13 residues.

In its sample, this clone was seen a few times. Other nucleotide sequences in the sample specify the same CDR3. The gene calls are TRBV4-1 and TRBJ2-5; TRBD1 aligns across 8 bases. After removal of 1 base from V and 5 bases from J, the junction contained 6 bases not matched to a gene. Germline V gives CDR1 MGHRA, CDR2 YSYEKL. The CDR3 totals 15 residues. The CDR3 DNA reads TGCGCCAGCAGCCAAGGGCCAGGGGGCACGGAGACCCAGTACTTC. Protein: CASSQGPGGTETQYF.

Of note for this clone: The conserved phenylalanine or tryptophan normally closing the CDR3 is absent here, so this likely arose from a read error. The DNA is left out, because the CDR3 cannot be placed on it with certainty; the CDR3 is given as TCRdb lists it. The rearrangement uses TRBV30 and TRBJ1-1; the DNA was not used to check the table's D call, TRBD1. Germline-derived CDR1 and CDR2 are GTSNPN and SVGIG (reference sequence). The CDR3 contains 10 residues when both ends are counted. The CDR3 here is CAWVEVGQVL.

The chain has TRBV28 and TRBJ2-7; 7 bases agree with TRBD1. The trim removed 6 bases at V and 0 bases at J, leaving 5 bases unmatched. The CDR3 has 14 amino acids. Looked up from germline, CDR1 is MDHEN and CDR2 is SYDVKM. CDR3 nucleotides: TGTGCCAGCAGGCACAGGGGTCTCTCCTACGAGCAGTACTTC. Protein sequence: CASRHRGLSYEQYF.

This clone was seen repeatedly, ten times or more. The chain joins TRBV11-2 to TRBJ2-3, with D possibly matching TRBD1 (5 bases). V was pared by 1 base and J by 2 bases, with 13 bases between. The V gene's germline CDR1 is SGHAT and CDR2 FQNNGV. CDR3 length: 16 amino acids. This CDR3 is CASSLGGLPFTDTQYF. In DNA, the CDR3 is TGTGCCAGCAGCTTAGGGGGCCTCCCTTTCACAGATACGCAGTATTTT.

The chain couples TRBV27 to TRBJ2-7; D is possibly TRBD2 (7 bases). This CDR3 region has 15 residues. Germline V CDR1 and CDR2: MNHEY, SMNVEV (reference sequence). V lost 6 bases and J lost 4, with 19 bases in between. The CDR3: CASRWGAGAEYEQYF. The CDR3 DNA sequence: TGTGCCAGCAGATGGGGGGCGGGAGCTGAATACGAGCAGTACTTC.

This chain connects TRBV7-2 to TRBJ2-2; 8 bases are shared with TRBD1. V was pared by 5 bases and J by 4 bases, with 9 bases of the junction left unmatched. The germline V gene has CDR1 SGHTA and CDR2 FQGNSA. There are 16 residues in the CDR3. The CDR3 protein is CASSINGQGFTGELFF. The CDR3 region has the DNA TGTGCCAGCAGCATAAACGGACAGGGTTTCACCGGGGAGCTGTTTTTT. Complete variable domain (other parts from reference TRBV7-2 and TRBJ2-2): GAGVSQSPSNKVTEKGKDVELRCDPISGHTALYWYRQSLGQGLEFLIYFQGNSAPDKSGLPSDRFSAERTGGSVSTLTIQRTQQEDSAVYLCASSINGQGFTGELFFGEGSRLTVL.

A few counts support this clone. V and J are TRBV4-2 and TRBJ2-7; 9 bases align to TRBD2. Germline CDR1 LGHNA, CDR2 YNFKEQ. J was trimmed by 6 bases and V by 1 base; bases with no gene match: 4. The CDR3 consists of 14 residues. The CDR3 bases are TGTGCCAGCAGCCAAGGGGTAGCGGGAGTCGAGCAGTACTTC. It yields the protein CASSQGVAGVEQYF.

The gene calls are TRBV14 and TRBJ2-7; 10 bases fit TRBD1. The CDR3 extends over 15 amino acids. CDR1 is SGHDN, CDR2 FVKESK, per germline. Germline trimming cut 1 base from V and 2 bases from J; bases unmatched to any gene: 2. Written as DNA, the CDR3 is TGTGCCAGCAGCCAAGTCGGGACAGGGGCCTACGAGCAGTACTTC. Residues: CASSQVGTGAYEQYF.

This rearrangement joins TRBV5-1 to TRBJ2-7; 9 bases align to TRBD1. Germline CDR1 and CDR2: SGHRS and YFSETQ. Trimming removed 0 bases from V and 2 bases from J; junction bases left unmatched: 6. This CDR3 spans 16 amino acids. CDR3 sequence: CASSLGGGTGPYEQYF. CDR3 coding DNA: TGCGCCAGCAGCTTGGGGGGCGGGACAGGGCCCTACGAGCAGTACTTC.

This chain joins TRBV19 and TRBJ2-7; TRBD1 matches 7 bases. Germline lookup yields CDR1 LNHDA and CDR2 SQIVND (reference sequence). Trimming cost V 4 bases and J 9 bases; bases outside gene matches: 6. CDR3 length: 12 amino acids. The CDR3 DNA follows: TGTGCCAGTAGTAAGACAGGGATCGGGCAGTACTTC. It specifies CASSKTGIGQYF.

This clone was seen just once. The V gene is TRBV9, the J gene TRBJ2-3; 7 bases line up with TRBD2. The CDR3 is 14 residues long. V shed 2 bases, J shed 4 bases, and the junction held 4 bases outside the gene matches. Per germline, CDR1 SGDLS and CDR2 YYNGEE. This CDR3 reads CASSVGGKADTQYF. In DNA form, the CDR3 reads TGTGCCAGCAGCGTGGGGGGGAAAGCAGATACGCAGTATTTT.

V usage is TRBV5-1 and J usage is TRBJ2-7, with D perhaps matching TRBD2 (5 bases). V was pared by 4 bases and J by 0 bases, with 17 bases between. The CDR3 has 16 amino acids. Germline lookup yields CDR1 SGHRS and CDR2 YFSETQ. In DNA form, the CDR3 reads TGCGCCAGCAGCCCCGGAGGAGTCGTAAGCTCCTACGAGCAGTACTTC. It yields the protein CASSPGGVVSSYEQYF.

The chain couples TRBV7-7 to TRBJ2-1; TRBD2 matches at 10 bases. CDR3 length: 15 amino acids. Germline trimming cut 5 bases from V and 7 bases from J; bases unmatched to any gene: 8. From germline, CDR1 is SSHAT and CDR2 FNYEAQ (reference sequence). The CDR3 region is CASSALAGGMNEQFF. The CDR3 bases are TGTGCCAGCAGCGCCTTAGCGGGAGGTATGAATGAGCAGTTCTTC. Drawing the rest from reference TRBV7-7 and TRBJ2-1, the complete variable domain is GAGVSQSPRYKVTKRGQDVTLRCDPISSHATLYWYQQALGQGPEFLTYFNYEAQPDKSGLPSDRFSAERPEGSISTLTIQRTEQRDSAMYRCASSALAGGMNEQFFGPGTRLTVL.

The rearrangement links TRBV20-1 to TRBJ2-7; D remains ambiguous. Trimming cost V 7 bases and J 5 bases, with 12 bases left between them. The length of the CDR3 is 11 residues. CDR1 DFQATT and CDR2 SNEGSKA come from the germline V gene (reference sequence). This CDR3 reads CSVWGTHEQYF. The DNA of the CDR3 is TGCAGTGTATGGGGAACCCACGAGCAGTACTTC.

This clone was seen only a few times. Written as DNA, the CDR3 is TGTGCCAGCAGCAGAACCAGGGAGGGAAATCAGCCCCAGCATTTT. Its protein is CASSRTREGNQPQHF. This rearrangement joins TRBV7-8 to TRBJ1-5; TRBD1 might be the D (5 bases). Germline CDR1 reads SGHVS; CDR2 reads FQNEAQ. V was shortened by 5 bases and J by 4 bases, with 15 bases between the two germline ends. This CDR3 contains 15 residues. Looking up the rest from reference TRBV7-8 and TRBJ1-5 gives the full variable domain: GAGVSQSPRYKVAKRGQDVALRCDPISGHVSLFWYQQALGQGPEFLTYFQNEAQLDKSGLPSDRFFAERPEGSVSTLKIQRTQQEDSAVYLCASSRTREGNQPQHFGDGTRLSIL.

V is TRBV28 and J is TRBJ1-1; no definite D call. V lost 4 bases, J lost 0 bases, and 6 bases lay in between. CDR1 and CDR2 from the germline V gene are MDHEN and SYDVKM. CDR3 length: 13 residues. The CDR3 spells CASSSILNTEAFF. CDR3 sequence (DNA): TGTGCCAGCAGTTCTATTCTGAACACTGAAGCTTTCTTT.

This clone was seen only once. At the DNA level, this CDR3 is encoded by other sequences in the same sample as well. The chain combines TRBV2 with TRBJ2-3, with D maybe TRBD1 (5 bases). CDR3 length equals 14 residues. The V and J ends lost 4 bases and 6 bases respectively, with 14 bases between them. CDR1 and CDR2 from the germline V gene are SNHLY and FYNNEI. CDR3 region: CASSVGQGPDTQYF. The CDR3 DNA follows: TGTGCCAGCAGTGTAGGCCAGGGCCCCGATACGCAGTATTTT.

This chain's CDR3 is CASRVLYEQYF. The CDR3 DNA follows: TGTGCCAGCAGGGTACTCTACGAGCAGTACTTC. V and J are TRBV6-1 and TRBJ2-7; the D is unclear. CDR1 is MNHNS and CDR2 is SASEGT in the germline V gene. The V end was cut by 6 bases, the J end by 3 bases, with 6 bases between. CDR3 size: 11 residues.

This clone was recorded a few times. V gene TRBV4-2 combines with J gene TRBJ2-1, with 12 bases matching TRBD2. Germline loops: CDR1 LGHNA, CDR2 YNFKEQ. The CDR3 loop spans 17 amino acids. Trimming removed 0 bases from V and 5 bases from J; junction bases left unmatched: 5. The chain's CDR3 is CASSQEGLAGTNNEQFF. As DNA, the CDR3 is TGTGCCAGCAGCCAAGAAGGACTAGCGGGGACTAACAATGAGCAGTTCTTC.

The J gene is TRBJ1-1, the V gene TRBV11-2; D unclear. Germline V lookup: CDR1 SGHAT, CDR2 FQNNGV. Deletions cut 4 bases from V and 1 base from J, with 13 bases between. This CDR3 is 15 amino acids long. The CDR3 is CASSSTSGRNTEAFF. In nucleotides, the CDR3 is TGTGCCAGCAGCTCCACCTCCGGGCGGAACACTGAAGCTTTCTTT.

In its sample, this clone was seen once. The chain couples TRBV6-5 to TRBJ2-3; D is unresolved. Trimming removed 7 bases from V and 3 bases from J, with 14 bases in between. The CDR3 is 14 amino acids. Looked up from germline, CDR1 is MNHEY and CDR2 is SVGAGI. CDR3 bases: TGTGCCAGCACCCCCTTCCGCGGTACAGATACGCAGTATTTT. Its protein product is CASTPFRGTDTQYF.

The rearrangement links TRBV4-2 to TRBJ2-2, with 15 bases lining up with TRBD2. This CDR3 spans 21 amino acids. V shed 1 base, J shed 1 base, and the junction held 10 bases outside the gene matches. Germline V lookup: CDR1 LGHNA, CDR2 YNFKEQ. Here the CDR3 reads CASSQVGGGLAGGRNTGELFF. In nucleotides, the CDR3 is TGTGCCAGCAGCCAAGTCGGTGGGGGACTAGCGGGAGGACGGAACACCGGGGAGCTGTTTTTT.